This TCR beta chain was recovered during a study of cytomegalovirus exposure and HLA in healthy donors. Assay used: immunoSEQ multiplex PCR; TCRdb lists only in-frame clones, some missing. Of 260,000 or so clones listed, 88% are singletons. The V and J ends lost 0 bases and 3 bases respectively, with 9 bases between them. The CDR3 runs 15 residues. Per the germline V gene, CDR1 is MNHNS and CDR2 is SASEGT. The J gene is TRBJ1-5, the V gene TRBV6-1, with D perhaps TRBD1 (5 bases). Sequencing was done on a sample of PBMCs. The clonotype originates from a woman between 18 and 30 years old in good health and CMV-seronegative. CDR3 amino acids: CASSEAGGFNQPQHF. The DNA for the CDR3 is TGTGCCAGCAGTGAAGCGGGGGGGTTCAATCAGCCCCAGCATTTT.